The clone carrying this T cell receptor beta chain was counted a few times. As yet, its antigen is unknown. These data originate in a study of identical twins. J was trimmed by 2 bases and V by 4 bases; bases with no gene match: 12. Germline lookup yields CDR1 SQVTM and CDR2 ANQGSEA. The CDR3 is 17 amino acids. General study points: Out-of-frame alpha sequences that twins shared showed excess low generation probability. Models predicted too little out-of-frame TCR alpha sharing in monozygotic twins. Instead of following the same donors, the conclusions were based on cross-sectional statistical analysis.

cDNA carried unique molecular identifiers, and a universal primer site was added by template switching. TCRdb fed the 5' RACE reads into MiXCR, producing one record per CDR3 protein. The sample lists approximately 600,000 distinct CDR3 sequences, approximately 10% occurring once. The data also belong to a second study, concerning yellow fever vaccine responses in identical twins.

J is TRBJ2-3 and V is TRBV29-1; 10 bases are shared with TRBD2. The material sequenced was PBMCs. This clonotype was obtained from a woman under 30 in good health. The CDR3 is CSVGGVLAGTSTDTQYF. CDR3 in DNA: TGCAGCGTTGGGGGGGTACTAGCGGGGACTTCCACAGATACGCAGTATTTT.